Shown below are 25 T cell receptor beta chains from a single sample sequenced in a study of T cells after yellow fever vaccination. TCRdb used MiXCR to reprocess the 5' RACE reads, holding one entry per CDR3 protein. Of around 590,000 distinct CDR3 sequences in the sample, roughly an eighth are singletons; the top ten hold about 15%. This specimen was PBMCs, taken on the day of the yellow fever booster vaccination. Receptors originate from a man aged 25-45 years who received the YFV17D yellow fever vaccine.

This clonotype appeared a few times. The J gene is TRBJ1-1, the V gene TRBV29-1; D is unresolved. From germline, CDR1 is SQVTM and CDR2 ANQGSEA. The CDR3 consists of 13 residues. Trimming removed 4 bases from V and 2 bases from J, with 11 bases in between. CDR3 amino acids: CSVALPVNTEAFF. For the CDR3, the DNA is TGCAGCGTTGCCCTCCCCGTTAACACTGAAGCTTTCTTT.

The chain joins TRBV27 to TRBJ1-5, with TRBD1 matching over 8 bases. The CDR3 contains 13 residues. CDR1 and CDR2 (germline): MNHEY, SMNVEV (reference sequence). Trimming removed 8 bases from V and 5 bases from J; junction bases left unmatched: 5. The CDR3 spells CASWTGFDQPQHF. In nucleotides, the CDR3 is TGTGCCAGCTGGACAGGGTTCGATCAGCCCCAGCATTTT.

This chain links TRBV6-2 or TRBV6-3 with TRBJ2-7, with D possibly matching TRBD1 (6 bases). The CDR3 consists of 16 residues. Germline V lookup: CDR1 MNHEY, CDR2 SVGEGT. Deletions cut 2 bases from V and 3 bases from J, with 17 bases between. This CDR3 is CASSYTLWGQIYEQYF. Here the CDR3 DNA reads TGTGCCAGCAGTTACACCCTTTGGGGGCAAATCTACGAGCAGTACTTC.

CDR3: CASNRLAGDKQFF. CDR3 in DNA: TGTGCCAGTAACCGACTAGCGGGAGATAAGCAGTTCTTC. The V gene is TRBV6-2 or TRBV6-3, the J gene TRBJ2-1; 12 bases agree with TRBD2. Germline trimming cut 9 bases from V and 11 bases from J; bases unmatched to any gene: 8. This CDR3 has 13 amino acids. Germline lookup yields CDR1 MNHEY and CDR2 SVGEGT.

This clonotype was detected a few times. The CDR3 nucleotides read TGTGCCAGCAGCTTAGAAGTCAATAGTTGGCGACAGACCTATGAGACCCAGTACTTC. The encoded protein is CASSLEVNSWRQTYETQYF. This chain joins TRBV11-1 and TRBJ2-5, with D possibly matching TRBD1 (5 bases). V lost 1 base and J 5 bases, leaving 26 bases between the germline ends. This CDR3 is built from 19 residues. CDR1 and CDR2 (germline): SGHAT, FQDESV (reference sequence). Together with reference TRBV11-1 and TRBJ2-5, the CDR3 gives the full variable domain: EAEVAQSPRYKITEKSQAVAFWCDPISGHATLYWYRQILGQGPELLVQFQDESVVDDSQLPKDRFSAERLKGVDSTLKIQPAELGDSAMYLCASSLEVNSWRQTYETQYFGPGTRLLVL.

This clonotype was observed a few times. The chain has TRBV20-1 and TRBJ2-5, with unresolved D. The CDR3 covers 12 residues. Germline V gives CDR1 DFQATT, CDR2 SNEGSKA (reference sequence). The V gene lost 3 bases and the J gene lost 0 bases, with 5 bases spanning the gap. CDR3 nucleotides: TGCAGTGCTAGCCGGGACCAAGAGACCCAGTACTTC. Translating gives CSASRDQETQYF.

This clonotype was detected only a few times. This rearrangement joins TRBV5-4 to TRBJ2-7; 7 bases agree with TRBD2. CDR3 length: 15 residues. Germline CDR1 SGHNT, CDR2 YYREEE (reference sequence). V gave up 4 bases and J gave up 2 bases; unmatched junction bases: 9. DNA of the CDR3: TGTGCCAGCAGCCCGGCCCTCGGGACTACCTACGAGCAGTACTTC. It yields the protein CASSPALGTTYEQYF.

This rearrangement joins TRBV27 to TRBJ2-1; TRBD2 aligns across 8 bases. Germline values: CDR1 MNHEY, CDR2 SMNVEV (reference sequence). The CDR3 totals 15 residues. The trim removed 6 bases at V and 9 bases at J, leaving 13 bases unmatched. CDR3 sequence: CASRLISSGRLEQFF. The CDR3 DNA follows: TGTGCCAGCAGACTCATCTCGAGCGGGAGACTTGAGCAGTTCTTC.

The CDR3 bases are TGTGCCAGCAGTTTATTACAGCAGAGCATTCAGTACTTC. Translation gives CASSLLQQSIQYF. This chain uses TRBV28 with TRBJ2-4, with D uncertain. Trimming took off 1 base at V and 9 bases at J, with 10 bases between the two ends. The CDR3 is 13 residues long. Per germline, CDR1 MDHEN and CDR2 SYDVKM.

This clonotype was counted a few times. The chain carries TRBV15 and TRBJ2-7; D is possibly TRBD2 (6 bases). Germline V CDR1 and CDR2: LNHNV, YYDKDF (reference sequence). The CDR3 sequence is 14 residues long. V shed 8 bases and J shed 4 bases, with 18 bases lying between them. Here the CDR3 DNA reads TGTGCCACCGGAGGGCGGGCAGGCGATTACGAGCAGTACTTC. This codes for CATGGRAGDYEQYF.

This clonotype was counted ten times or more. This chain links TRBV3-1 with TRBJ2-3; the D is unclear. V was cut by 1 base and J by 0 bases, with 8 bases left in between. Germline CDR1 and CDR2: LGHDT and YNNKEL (reference sequence). The CDR3 runs to 15 residues. The CDR3 coding sequence is TGTGCCAGCAGCCAAGGGCTCGCTAGCACAGATACGCAGTATTTT. Its translation: CASSQGLASTDTQYF.

This clonotype was picked up a small number of times. The chain carries TRBV5-1 and TRBJ2-3; D is unclear. CDR3 length equals 13 residues. The germline gives CDR1 SGHRS, CDR2 YFSETQ. Between the trimmed V and J ends, which lost 7 bases and 0 bases, there was a span of 9 bases. CDR3 sequence: CASYRDSTDTQYF. The CDR3 DNA is TGCGCCAGCTACAGAGACAGCACAGATACGCAGTATTTT.

This clonotype was picked up a small number of times. This chain uses TRBV29-1 with TRBJ2-2; D is possibly TRBD2 (6 bases). The CDR3 is 13 residues long. From germline, CDR1 is SQVTM and CDR2 ANQGSEA. V was shortened by 6 bases and J by 3 bases, with 11 bases between the two germline ends. CDR3 loop: CSVGGRYTGELFF. Here the CDR3 DNA reads TGCAGCGTCGGGGGACGGTACACCGGGGAGCTGTTTTTT.

This clonotype was counted a few times. CDR3 loop: CASSPEPGKNIQYF. DNA of the CDR3: TGTGCCAGCAGCCCGGAACCGGGCAAAAACATTCAGTACTTC. The V call is TRBV7-2, the J call TRBJ2-4; D is unclear. This CDR3 is 14 amino acids long. V gave up 5 bases and J gave up 3 bases, with 11 bases separating them. CDR1 SGHTA and CDR2 FQGNSA come from the germline V gene.

The gene calls are TRBV29-1 and TRBJ2-1, with TRBD2 matching 13 bases. After removal of 5 bases from V and 7 bases from J, the junction contained 11 bases not matched to a gene. Per the germline V gene, CDR1 is SQVTM and CDR2 is ANQGSEA. The CDR3 totals 16 residues. The CDR3, as DNA: TGCAGCGTTCACCGACTAGCGGGAGGAATAAGGAATGAGCAGTTCTTC. Protein product: CSVHRLAGGIRNEQFF.

The CDR3 bases are TGTGCCAGCTCACCACCGTTGGCAGGGAGTACTGAAGCTTTCTTT. Amino acids: CASSPPLAGSTEAFF. The chain is built from TRBV18 and TRBJ1-1; possible D gene TRBD1, 5 bases. V gave up 0 bases and J gave up 5 bases, with 13 bases separating them. Germline CDR1 KGHSH, CDR2 LQKENI. The CDR3 has 15 residues. Full variable domain (remainder filled in from reference TRBV18 and TRBJ1-1): NAGVMQNPRHLVRRRGQEARLRCSPMKGHSHVYWYRQLPEEGLKFMVYLQKENIIDESGMPKERFSAEFPKEGPSILRIQQVVRGDSAAYFCASSPPLAGSTEAFFGQGTRLTVV.

This clonotype has only a few counts. Here the CDR3 reads CASSLEGSSGPTYEQYF. DNA of the CDR3: TGCGCCAGCAGCTTGGAGGGGTCTAGCGGGCCTACCTACGAGCAGTACTTC. The rearrangement uses TRBV5-1 and TRBJ2-7, with 8 bases fitting TRBD2. The J segment lost 2 bases and the V segment lost 0 bases, leaving 10 bases of the junction unmatched. CDR3 size: 17 residues. Per the germline V gene, CDR1 is SGHRS and CDR2 is YFSETQ.

In this sample, this clonotype turned up a few times. The chain carries TRBV12-3 or TRBV12-4 and TRBJ2-1; D not resolved. Trimming removed 8 bases at V and 6 bases at J, with 14 bases between. The CDR3 spans 13 residues. For the CDR3, the DNA is TGTGCCAGCGCCCTAAGCCTCTTCAATGAGCAGTTCTTC. This encodes CASALSLFNEQFF.

The chain joins TRBV25-1 to TRBJ2-5; TRBD1 is a possible D gene (7 bases). In germline, CDR1 is MGHDK, CDR2 SYGVNS. The CDR3 contains 15 residues. V was cut by 4 bases and J by 4 bases, with 16 bases left in between. CDR3 residues: CASSAVGGGGETQYF. The CDR3 DNA follows: TGTGCCAGCAGTGCTGTTGGAGGGGGCGGAGAGACCCAGTACTTC. Together with reference TRBV25-1 and TRBJ2-5, the CDR3 gives the full variable domain: EADIYQTPRYLVIGTGKKITLECSQTMGHDKMYWYQQDPGMELHLIHYSYGVNSTEKGDLSSESTVSRIRTEHFPLTLESARPSHTSQYLCASSAVGGGGETQYFGPGTRLLVL.

This clonotype occurred a few times. This sequence joins TRBV20-1 and TRBJ2-1; 8 bases line up with TRBD2. J was trimmed by 7 bases and V by 1 base; bases with no gene match: 15. CDR3 length: 17 amino acids. Germline-derived CDR1 and CDR2 are DFQATT and SNEGSKA (reference sequence). The CDR3 is CSARVLTSGTVLNEQFF. The CDR3 DNA follows: TGCAGTGCTAGAGTCCTCACTAGCGGAACAGTTCTTAATGAGCAGTTCTTC.

This sequence joins TRBV7-6 and TRBJ1-1; no clear D gene. Germline V gene data show CDR1 as SGHVS and CDR2 as FNYEAQ. The CDR3 contains 15 residues. Trimming stripped 1 base from V and 1 base from J, with 10 bases between. For the CDR3, the DNA is TGTGCCAGCAGCTTAGAGACGGGCAGGAACACTGAAGCTTTCTTT. Translated, it gives CASSLETGRNTEAFF. Drawing the rest from reference TRBV7-6 and TRBJ1-1, the complete variable domain is GAGVSQSPRYKVTKRGQDVALRCDPISGHVSLYWYRQALGQGPEFLTYFNYEAQQDKSGLPNDRFSAERPEGSISTLTIQRTEQRDSAMYRCASSLETGRNTEAFFGQGTRLTVV.

The CDR3 protein is CASSFSTYNEQFF. The DNA for the CDR3 is TGTGCCAGCAGCTTCTCTACTTACAATGAGCAGTTCTTC. This chain links TRBV5-6 with TRBJ2-1, with D unresolved. V was clipped by 2 bases and J by 4 bases, with 7 bases between them. The CDR3 consists of 13 residues. Germline V gene lookup returns CDR1 SGHDT and CDR2 YYEEEE.

V is TRBV20-1 and J is TRBJ2-7; D might be TRBD2 (6 bases). CDR3 length: 13 amino acids. V lost 5 bases to trimming and J lost 6 bases, with 17 bases between them. Germline CDR1 reads DFQATT; CDR2 reads SNEGSKA (reference sequence). This CDR3 is CSAPGLGPGEQYF. As DNA, the CDR3 is TGCAGTGCTCCGGGACTCGGACCCGGCGAGCAGTACTTC.

This rearrangement joins TRBV4-2 to TRBJ1-1; D call uncertain. This CDR3 is built from 14 residues. Deletions cut 0 bases from V and 10 bases from J, with 15 bases between. The germline gives CDR1 LGHNA, CDR2 YNFKEQ. The CDR3 nucleotides are TGTGCCAGCAGCCAAGAAAGGAGGGAGTCGACAGCTTTCTTT. Protein: CASSQERRESTAFF.

This clonotype was counted between two and nine times. This chain links TRBV5-4 with TRBJ2-2; TRBD2 aligns across 12 bases. Germline-derived CDR1 and CDR2 are SGHNT and YYREEE (reference sequence). The V and J ends lost 4 bases and 4 bases, in that order; junction bases with no gene match: 8. The CDR3 is 17 amino acids. CDR3 in amino acids: CASSTRGLAGITGELFF. The CDR3 nucleotides read TGTGCCAGCAGCACGCGAGGACTAGCGGGGATCACCGGGGAGCTGTTTTTT. The complete variable domain, with remaining parts taken from reference TRBV5-4 and TRBJ2-2, reads ETGVTQSPTHLIKTRGQQVTLRCSSQSGHNTVSWYQQALGQGPQFIFQYYREEENGRGNFPPRFSGLQFPNYSSELNVNALELDDSALYLCASSTRGLAGITGELFFGEGSRLTVL.